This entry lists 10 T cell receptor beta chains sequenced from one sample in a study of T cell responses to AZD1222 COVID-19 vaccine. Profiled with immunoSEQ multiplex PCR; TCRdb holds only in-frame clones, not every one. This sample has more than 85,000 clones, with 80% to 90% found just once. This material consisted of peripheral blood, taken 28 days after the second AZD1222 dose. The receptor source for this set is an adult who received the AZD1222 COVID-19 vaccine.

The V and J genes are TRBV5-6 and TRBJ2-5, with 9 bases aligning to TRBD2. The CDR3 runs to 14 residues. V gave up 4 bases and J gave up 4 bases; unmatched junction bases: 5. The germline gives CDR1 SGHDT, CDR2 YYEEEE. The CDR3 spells CASSGGLATETQYF. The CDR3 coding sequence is TGTGCCAGCAGCGGCGGACTAGCGACAGAGACCCAGTACTTC.

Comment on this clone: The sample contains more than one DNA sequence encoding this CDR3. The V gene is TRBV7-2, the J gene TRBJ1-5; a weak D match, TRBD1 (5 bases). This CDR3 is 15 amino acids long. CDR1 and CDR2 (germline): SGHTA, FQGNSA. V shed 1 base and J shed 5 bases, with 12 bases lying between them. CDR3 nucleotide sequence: TGTGCCAGCAGCTTAGGATTGGGGGGGGATCAGCCCCAGCATTTT. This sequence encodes CASSLGLGGDQPQHF.

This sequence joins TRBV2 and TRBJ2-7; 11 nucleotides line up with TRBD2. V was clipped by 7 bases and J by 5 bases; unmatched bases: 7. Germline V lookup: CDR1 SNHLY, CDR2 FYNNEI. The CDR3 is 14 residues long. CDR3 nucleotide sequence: TGTGCCAGCAATAGCGGGAGGGGGCTTGACGAGCAGTACTTC. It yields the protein CASNSGRGLDEQYF.

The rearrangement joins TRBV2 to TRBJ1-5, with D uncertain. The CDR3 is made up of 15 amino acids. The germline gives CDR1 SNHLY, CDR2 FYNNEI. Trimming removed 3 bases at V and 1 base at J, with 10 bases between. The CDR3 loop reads CASSELSRSNQPQHF. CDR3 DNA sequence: TGTGCCAGCAGTGAGTTGTCCAGGAGCAATCAGCCCCAGCATTTT.

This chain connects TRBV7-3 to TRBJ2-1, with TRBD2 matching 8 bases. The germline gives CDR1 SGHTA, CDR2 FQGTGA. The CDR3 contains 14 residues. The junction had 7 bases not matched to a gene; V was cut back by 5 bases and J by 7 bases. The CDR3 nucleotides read TGTGCCAGCAGCGGAGGGACTAGAGTGAATGAGCAGTTCTTC. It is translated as CASSGGTRVNEQFF.

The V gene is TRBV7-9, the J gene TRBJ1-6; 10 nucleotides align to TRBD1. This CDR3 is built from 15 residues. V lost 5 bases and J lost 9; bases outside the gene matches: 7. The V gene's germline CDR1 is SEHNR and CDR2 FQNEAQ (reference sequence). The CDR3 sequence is CASSPETGGSSPLHF. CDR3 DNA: TGTGCCAGCAGCCCAGAGACAGGGGGCTCTTCACCCCTCCACTTT.

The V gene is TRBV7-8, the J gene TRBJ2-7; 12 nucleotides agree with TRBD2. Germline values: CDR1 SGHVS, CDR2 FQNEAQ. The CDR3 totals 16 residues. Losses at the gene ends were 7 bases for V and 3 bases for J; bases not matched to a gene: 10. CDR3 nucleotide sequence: TGTGCCAGCACCGAAAGGACTAGCGGGATGGTCTACGAGCAGTACTTC. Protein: CASTERTSGMVYEQYF.

The DNA of the CDR3 is TGTGCCAGCAGTTACTACTCCTACAATGAGCAGTTCTTC. Translated: CASSYYSYNEQFF. The rearrangement joins TRBV6-2 or TRBV6-3 to TRBJ2-1, with D uncertain. From germline, CDR1 is MNHEY and CDR2 SVGEGT. This CDR3 is 13 amino acids long. Deletions cut 1 base from V and 0 bases from J, with 1 base between.

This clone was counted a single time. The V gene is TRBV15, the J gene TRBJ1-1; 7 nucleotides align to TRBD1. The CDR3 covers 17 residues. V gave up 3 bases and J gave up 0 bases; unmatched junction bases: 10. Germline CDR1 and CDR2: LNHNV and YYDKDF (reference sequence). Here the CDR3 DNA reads TGTGCCACCAGCAGGTTATCGGGACAGCCTCTGAACACTGAAGCTTTCTTT. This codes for CATSRLSGQPLNTEAFF.

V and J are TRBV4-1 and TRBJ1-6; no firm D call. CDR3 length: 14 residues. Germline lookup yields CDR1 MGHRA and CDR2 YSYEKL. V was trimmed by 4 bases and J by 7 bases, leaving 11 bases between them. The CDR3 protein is CASSRTEENSPLHF. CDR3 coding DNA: TGCGCCAGCAGCCGGACGGAAGAAAATTCACCCCTCCACTTT.